The TCR beta chain under discussion was sequenced for a study of cytomegalovirus exposure and HLA in healthy donors. Study observations and caveats: Immune exposure information available was restricted to CMV serostatus. In vitro, three CMV-associated chains proved specific for CMV antigens. Altogether, around 160 TCR beta chains were recorded as cytomegalovirus-associated.

In its sample, this clone was seen once. Its matching antigen is unknown. The CDR3 has 14 residues. Germline V lookup: CDR1 SEHNR, CDR2 FQNEAQ (reference sequence). V lost 2 bases and J 1 base, leaving 7 bases between the germline ends. The donors comprised healthy bone marrow donors. A multiplex PCR was run with 60 Vbeta primers and 13 Jbeta primers. Clones were sequenced by immunoSEQ multiplex PCR, and TCRdb holds only the in-frame ones, with some missing. Altogether about 140,000 clones are present, about 80% being singletons, with the ten largest covering 1.9%. The TCR sequence derives from a woman in her 40s in good health and CMV-seronegative. The chain uses TRBV7-9 and TRBJ2-3; D is ambiguous. The sequenced sample consisted of PBMCs. The chain's CDR3 is CASSLWARTDTQYF. In nucleotides, the CDR3 is TGTGCCAGCAGCTTATGGGCCCGCACAGATACGCAGTATTTT.